Given below is one TCR beta chain in context. The antigen remains unidentified. The sample comes from a study of T cell repertoires in cytomegalovirus infection. For the study at large: Recently identified HLA-C-restricted CMV epitopes were among the peptides used. A matching HLA type, together with CMV infection, was signaled by public TCR beta signatures.

General study findings and limits: Identification of carriers of CMV plus the relevant HLA was performed using cumulative public TCR beta family frequency. The ex vivo response showed dominance by HLA-C-restricted CMV-specific TCR beta clonotypes.

The germline V and J ends were trimmed by 5 bases and 9 bases, with 21 bases remaining between them. Germline values: CDR1 MGHDK, CDR2 SYGVNS. The CDR3 has 15 residues. From the reads, TCRdb called clonotypes with MiXCR, one entry per CDR3 protein. The sample contains about 830,000 distinct CDR3 sequences, approximately 29% of which appear only once. The chain links TRBV25-1 to TRBJ2-3, with a weak D call TRBD2 (7 bases). The sequenced sample was cultured CD8+ T cells from PBMCs, obtained from culture after CMV antigen stimulation. This TCR was sampled from a human donor in good health (CMV status not recorded). Some clones in this sample may be carry-over from other donors' samples. In nucleotides, the CDR3 is TGTGCCAGCAGTTTGGGAGGGGGGCCGGCCGACACGCAGTATTTT. Protein sequence: CASSLGGGPADTQYF.